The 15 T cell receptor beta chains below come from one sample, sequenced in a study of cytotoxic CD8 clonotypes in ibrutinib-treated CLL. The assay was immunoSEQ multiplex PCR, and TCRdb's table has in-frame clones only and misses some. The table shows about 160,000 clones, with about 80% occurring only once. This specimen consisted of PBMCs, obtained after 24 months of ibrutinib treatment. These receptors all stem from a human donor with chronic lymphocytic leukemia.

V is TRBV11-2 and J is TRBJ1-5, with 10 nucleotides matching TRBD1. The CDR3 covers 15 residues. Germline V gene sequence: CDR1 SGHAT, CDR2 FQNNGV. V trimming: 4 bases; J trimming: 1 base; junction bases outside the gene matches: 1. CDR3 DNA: TGTGCCAGCAGCTGGACAGGGGGGAGCAATCAGCCCCAGCATTTT. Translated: CASSWTGGSNQPQHF.

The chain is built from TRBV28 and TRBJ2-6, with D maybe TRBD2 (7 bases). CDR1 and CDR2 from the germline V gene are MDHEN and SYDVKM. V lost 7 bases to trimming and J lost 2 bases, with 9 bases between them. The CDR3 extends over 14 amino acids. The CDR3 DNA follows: TGTGCCAGCAAAGGGGGGGCTGGGGCCAACGTCCTGACTTTC. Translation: CASKGGAGANVLTF.

The CDR3 loop reads CASSFRVASTEAFF. The CDR3 coding sequence is TGTGCCAGCAGTTTCAGGGTGGCAAGCACTGAAGCTTTCTTT. The chain combines TRBV6-5 with TRBJ1-1, with a possible D match to TRBD1 (5 bases). Germline V gene lookup returns CDR1 MNHEY and CDR2 SVGAGI. Trimming left V 4 bases short and J 4 bases short, with 13 bases between. The CDR3 spans 14 residues.

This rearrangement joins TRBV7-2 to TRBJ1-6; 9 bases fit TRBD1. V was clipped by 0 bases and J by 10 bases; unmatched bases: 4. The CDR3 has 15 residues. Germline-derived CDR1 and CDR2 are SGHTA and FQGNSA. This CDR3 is CASSLAGQGRSPLHF. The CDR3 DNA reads TGTGCCAGCAGCTTAGCGGGACAGGGTCGCTCACCCCTCCACTTT.

CDR3 sequence: CASSNSRANYGYTF. CDR3 DNA sequence: TGTGCCAGCTCAAACTCCCGGGCGAACTATGGCTACACCTTC. The rearrangement joins TRBV18 to TRBJ1-2; D is unclear. The CDR3 covers 14 residues. CDR1 and CDR2 (germline): KGHSH, LQKENI. V dropped 5 bases and J dropped 2 bases, with 12 bases sitting between them.

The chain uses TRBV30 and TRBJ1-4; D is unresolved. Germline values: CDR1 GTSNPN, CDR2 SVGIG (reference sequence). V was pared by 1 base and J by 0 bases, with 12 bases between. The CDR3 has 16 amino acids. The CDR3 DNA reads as TGTGCCTGGAGTGACAGCTTTCTTGCAACTAATGAAAAACTGTTTTTT. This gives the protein CAWSDSFLATNEKLFF.

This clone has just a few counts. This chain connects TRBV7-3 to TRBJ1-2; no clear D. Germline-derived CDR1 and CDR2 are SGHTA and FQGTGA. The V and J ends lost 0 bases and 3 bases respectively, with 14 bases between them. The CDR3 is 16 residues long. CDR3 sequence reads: CASSLTFSRVHYGYTF. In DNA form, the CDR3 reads TGTGCCAGCAGCTTAACGTTTAGCCGGGTCCACTATGGCTACACCTTC.

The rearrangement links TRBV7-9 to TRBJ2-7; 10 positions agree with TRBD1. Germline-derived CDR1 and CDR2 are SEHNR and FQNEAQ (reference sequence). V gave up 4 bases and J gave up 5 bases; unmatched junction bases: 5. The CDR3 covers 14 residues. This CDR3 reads CASSWGTGVNEQYF. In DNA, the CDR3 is TGTGCCAGCAGCTGGGGGACAGGGGTCAACGAGCAGTACTTC.

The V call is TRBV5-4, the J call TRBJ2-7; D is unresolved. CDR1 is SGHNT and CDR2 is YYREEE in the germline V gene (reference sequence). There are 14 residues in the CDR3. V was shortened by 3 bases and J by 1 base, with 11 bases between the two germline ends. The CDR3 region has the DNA TGTGCCAGCAGCTACCCCACAGAGTCCTACGAGCAGTACTTC. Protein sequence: CASSYPTESYEQYF.

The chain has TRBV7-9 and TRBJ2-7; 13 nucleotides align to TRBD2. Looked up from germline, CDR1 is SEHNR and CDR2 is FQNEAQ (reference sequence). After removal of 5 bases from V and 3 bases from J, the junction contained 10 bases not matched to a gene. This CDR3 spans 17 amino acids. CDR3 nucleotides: TGTGCCAGCAGCCCAAGGACTAGCGGGAGTAGACGCTACGAGCAGTACTTC. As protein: CASSPRTSGSRRYEQYF.

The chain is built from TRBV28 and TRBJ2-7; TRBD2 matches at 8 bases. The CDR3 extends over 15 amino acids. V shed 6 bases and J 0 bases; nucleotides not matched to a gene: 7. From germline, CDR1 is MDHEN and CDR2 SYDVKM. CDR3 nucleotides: TGTGCCAGCAGGGAGTTAAGCGGGAGCTCCTACGAGCAGTACTTC. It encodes CASRELSGSSYEQYF.

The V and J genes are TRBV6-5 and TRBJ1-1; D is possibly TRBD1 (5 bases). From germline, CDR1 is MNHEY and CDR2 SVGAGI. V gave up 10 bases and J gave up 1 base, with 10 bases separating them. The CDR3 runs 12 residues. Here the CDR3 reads CATLRGNTEAFF. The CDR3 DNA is TGTGCCACCCTGAGGGGGAACACTGAAGCTTTCTTT.

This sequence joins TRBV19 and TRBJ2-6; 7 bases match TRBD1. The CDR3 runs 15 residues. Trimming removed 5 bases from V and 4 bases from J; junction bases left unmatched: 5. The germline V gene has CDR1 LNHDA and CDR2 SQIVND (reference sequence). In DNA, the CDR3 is TGTGCCAGTAGTCTCCTGACAGGGGGGGCCAACGTCCTGACTTTC. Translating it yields CASSLLTGGANVLTF.

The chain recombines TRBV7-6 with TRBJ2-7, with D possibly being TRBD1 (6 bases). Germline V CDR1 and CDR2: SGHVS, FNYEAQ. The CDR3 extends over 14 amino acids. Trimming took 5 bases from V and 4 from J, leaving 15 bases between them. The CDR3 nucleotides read TGTGCCAGCAGCCCTGGGACACGGCTATACGAGCAGTACTTC. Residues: CASSPGTRLYEQYF.

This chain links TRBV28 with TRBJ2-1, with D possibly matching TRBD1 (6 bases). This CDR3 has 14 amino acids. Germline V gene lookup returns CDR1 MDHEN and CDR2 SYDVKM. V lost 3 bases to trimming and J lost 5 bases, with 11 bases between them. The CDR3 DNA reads TGTGCCAGCAGTTTTGGGGGCGTCAACAATGAGCAGTTCTTC. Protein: CASSFGGVNNEQFF.